Shown below are 10 T cell receptor beta chains from a single sample sequenced in a study of cytomegalovirus exposure and HLA in healthy donors. PCR primers comprised 60 Vbeta and 13 Jbeta primers. The data were produced by immunoSEQ multiplex PCR, yet TCRdb's version contains in-frame clones alone and is incomplete. The sample consists of 140,000 or so clones, roughly three quarters of them appearing once. Sequenced sample: PBMCs. The receptors were sampled from a woman aged 25 to 39 in good health and CMV-seronegative.

In its sample, this clone was seen a few times. The chain recombines TRBV19 with TRBJ1-5, with D possibly TRBD1 on 6 matching bases. This CDR3 contains 15 residues. In germline, CDR1 is LNHDA, CDR2 SQIVND (reference sequence). V gave up 6 bases and J gave up 2 bases, with 14 bases separating them. CDR3 nucleotide sequence: TGTGCCAGTAGAACCGGACAGTATGGCAATCAGCCCCAGCATTTT. Residues: CASRTGQYGNQPQHF.

This clone is a singleton in its sample. This chain uses TRBV4-1 with TRBJ2-7; 11 bases are a match to TRBD1. There are 16 residues in the CDR3. Germline loops: CDR1 MGHRA, CDR2 YSYEKL. V lost 4 bases to trimming and J lost 7 bases; unmatched junction nucleotides: 12. The CDR3 sequence: CASSLGTGGAWCEQYF. In DNA form, the CDR3 reads TGCGCCAGCAGCCTAGGGACAGGGGGGGCATGGTGTGAGCAGTACTTC.

The chain employs TRBV28 and TRBJ2-7; D is perhaps TRBD1 (6 bases). V lost 7 bases and J lost 2, with 15 bases in between. The CDR3 has 14 residues. Germline CDR1 MDHEN, CDR2 SYDVKM. CDR3 sequence: CASTPAGAPYEQYV. In DNA, the CDR3 is TGTGCCAGCACCCCCGCAGGGGCCCCCTACGAGCAGTACGTC.

This clone was observed a few times. V is TRBV5-1 and J is TRBJ1-4; the D gene is possibly TRBD1 (6 bases). The V and J ends lost 3 bases and 1 base respectively, with 22 bases between them. The CDR3 contains 19 residues. Germline CDR1 is SGHRS and CDR2 is YFSETQ. Here the CDR3 DNA reads TGCGCCAGCAGCTCCGGGACCGGGCTTTTCAGGGGAACTAATGAAAAACTGTTTTTT. Encoded protein: CASSSGTGLFRGTNEKLFF.

CDR3 amino acids: CASSVASGESYEQYF. The CDR3, as DNA: TGTGCCAGCAGCGTAGCGAGCGGGGAGTCCTACGAGCAGTACTTC. V gene TRBV9 combines with J gene TRBJ2-5; 7 nucleotides align to TRBD2. TRBJ2-7 explains the end of the DNA better; the J call may be wrong. Germline CDR1 and CDR2: SGDLS and YYNGEE. CDR3 length: 15 residues.

This clone was found many times. The chain is built from TRBV6-5 and TRBJ2-3; tentatively, D is TRBD1 (6 bases). Trimming took off 10 bases at V and 1 base at J, with 18 bases between the two ends. Germline values: CDR1 MNHEY, CDR2 SVGAGI. The CDR3 is 15 amino acids. CDR3: CATQPQGGGTDTQYF. The DNA of the CDR3 is TGTGCCACACAACCACAGGGCGGAGGCACAGATACGCAGTATTTT.

This chain links TRBV7-3 with TRBJ2-1, with 7 bases identical to TRBD2. CDR3 length: 16 amino acids. With 2 bases clipped from V and 2 bases from J, the junction kept 6 bases outside the gene matches. The germline V gene has CDR1 SGHTA and CDR2 FQGTGA. CDR3 sequence: CASSLSGRGTYNEQFF. In DNA, the CDR3 is TGTGCCAGCAGCTTATCAGGGAGGGGAACCTACAATGAGCAGTTCTTC.

The V gene is TRBV11-2, the J gene TRBJ2-7; D ambiguous. The CDR3 spans 13 residues. The V gene's germline CDR1 is SGHAT and CDR2 FQNNGV. V was pared by 3 bases and J by 1 base, with 7 bases between. CDR3 region: CASSFSGSYEQYV. CDR3 sequence (DNA): TGTGCCAGCAGCTTTTCAGGTTCCTACGAGCAGTACGTC.

This clone was detected only a few times. This chain links TRBV19 with TRBJ2-3, with D possibly being TRBD1 (6 bases). The germline V gene encodes CDR1 LNHDA and CDR2 SQIVND (reference sequence). Trimming removed 1 base from V and 6 bases from J, with 11 bases in between. The length of the CDR3 is 14 residues. As DNA, the CDR3 is TGTGCCAGTAGTATAGCCAGGGGTAAGGATACGCAGTATTTT. Protein: CASSIARGKDTQYF.

This chain uses TRBV30 with TRBJ2-7; 7 positions agree with TRBD1. The CDR3 consists of 13 residues. V gave up 0 bases and J gave up 2 bases; unmatched junction bases: 1. Germline values: CDR1 GTSNPN, CDR2 SVGIG (reference sequence). This chain's CDR3 is CAWSVQGTYEQYF. For the CDR3, the DNA is TGTGCCTGGAGTGTACAGGGGACCTACGAGCAGTACTTC.